This T cell receptor beta chain appears in the sequencing data of a study of control samples from healthy donors and cancer patients. The CDR3 totals 16 residues. CDR1 is SGHTA and CDR2 is FQGNSA in the germline V gene. Trimming shortened V by 5 bases and J by 4 bases, and 15 bases separated the two germline ends. Here immunoSEQ multiplex PCR was the method, and the copy in TCRdb shows in-frame clones only, minus some. The sample yields 110,000 or so clones, around 88% seen once. This clonotype was obtained from a woman aged 50 to 65 in good health. Material: blood. This rearrangement joins TRBV7-2 to TRBJ1-6; D perhaps matches TRBD1 (6 bases). The CDR3 DNA reads TGTGCCAGCAGCCCGCAGGGGCTTAGGTATAATTCACCCCTCCACTTT. This translates into CASSPQGLRYNSPLHF.